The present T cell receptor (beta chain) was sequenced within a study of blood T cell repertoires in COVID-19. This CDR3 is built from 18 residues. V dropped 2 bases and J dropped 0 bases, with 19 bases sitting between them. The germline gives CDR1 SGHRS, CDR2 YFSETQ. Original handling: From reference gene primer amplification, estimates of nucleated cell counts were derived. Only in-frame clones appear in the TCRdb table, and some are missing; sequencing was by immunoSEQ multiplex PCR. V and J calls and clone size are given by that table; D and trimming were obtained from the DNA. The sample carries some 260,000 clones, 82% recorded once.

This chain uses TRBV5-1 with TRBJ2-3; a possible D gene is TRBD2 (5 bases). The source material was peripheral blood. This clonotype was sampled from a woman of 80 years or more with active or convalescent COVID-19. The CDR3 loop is CASSLRISGRTSTDTQYF. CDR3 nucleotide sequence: TGCGCCAGCAGCTTACGCATTTCAGGACGGACTAGCACAGATACGCAGTATTTT.